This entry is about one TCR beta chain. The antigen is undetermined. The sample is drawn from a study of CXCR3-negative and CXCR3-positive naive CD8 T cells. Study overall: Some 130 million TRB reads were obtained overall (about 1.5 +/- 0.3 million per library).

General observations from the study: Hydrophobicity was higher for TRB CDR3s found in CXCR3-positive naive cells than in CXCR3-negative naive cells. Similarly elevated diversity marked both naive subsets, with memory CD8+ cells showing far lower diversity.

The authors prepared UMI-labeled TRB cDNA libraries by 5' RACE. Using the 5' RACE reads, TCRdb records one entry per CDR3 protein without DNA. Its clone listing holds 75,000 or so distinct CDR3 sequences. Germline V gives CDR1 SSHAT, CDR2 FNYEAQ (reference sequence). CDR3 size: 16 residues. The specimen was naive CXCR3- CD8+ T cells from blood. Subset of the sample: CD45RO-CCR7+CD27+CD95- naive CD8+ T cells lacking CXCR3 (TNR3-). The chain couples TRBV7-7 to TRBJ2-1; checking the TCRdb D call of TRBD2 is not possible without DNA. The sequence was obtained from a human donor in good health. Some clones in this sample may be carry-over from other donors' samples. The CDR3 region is CASSPELAGANNEQFF.